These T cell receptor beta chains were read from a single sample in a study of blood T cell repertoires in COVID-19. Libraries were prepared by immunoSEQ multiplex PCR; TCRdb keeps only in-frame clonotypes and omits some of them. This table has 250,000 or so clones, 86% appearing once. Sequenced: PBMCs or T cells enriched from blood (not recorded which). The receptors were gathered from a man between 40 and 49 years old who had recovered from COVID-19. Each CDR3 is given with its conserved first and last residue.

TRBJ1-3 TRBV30 CAWSGQGAAGNTIYF
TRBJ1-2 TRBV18 CASSPSSQSYGYTF
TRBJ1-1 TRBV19 CASKLRDDGEAFF
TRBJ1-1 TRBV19 CASNPRDRLNTEAFF
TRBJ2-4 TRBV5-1 CASSLARTSGITIQYF
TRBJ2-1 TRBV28 CASSDAGSSYNEQFF
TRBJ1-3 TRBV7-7 CASSLDSRSGNTIYF
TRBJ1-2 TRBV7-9 CASGEGGGYTF
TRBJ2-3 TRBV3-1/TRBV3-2 CASSHLHGTSGTDTQYF
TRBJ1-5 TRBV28 CASRFIGQPQHF
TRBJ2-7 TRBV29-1 CSVVAFGRTYEQYF
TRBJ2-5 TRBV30 CAWSRSGQVVQETQYF
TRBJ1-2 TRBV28 CASRGDNQGYGYTF
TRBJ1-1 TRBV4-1 CASRTQQGREAFF
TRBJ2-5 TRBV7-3 CASSYTGSETQYF
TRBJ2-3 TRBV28 CASSLVSGHTDTQYF
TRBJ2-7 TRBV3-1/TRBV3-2 CASSQGAPYEQYF
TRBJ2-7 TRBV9 CASSVDNLGIYEQYF
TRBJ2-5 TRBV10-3 CAISAAYDREQETQYF
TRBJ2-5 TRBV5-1 CASSLSAGAGETQYF
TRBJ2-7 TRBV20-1 CSAQTGEEQYF
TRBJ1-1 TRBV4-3 CASSQGLGVNTEAFF
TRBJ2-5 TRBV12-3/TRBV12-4 CASSLPPGETQYF
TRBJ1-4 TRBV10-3 CAIRAGTGDVEKLFF